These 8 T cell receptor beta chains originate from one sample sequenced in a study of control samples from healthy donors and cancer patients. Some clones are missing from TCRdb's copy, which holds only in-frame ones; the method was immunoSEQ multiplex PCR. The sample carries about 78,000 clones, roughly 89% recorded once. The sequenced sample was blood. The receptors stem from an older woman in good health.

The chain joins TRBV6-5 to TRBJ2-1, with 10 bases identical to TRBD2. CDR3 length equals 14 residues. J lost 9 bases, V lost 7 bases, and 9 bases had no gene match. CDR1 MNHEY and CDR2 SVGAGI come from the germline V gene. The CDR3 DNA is TGTGCCAGCACTGGGCTAGCGGGAGATCGTGAGCAGTTCTTC. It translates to CASTGLAGDREQFF.

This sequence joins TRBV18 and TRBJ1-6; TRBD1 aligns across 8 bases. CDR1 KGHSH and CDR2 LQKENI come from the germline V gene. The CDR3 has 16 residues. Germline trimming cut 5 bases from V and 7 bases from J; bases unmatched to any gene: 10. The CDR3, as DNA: TGTGCCAGCTCAGAATTAACAGGGGGTTACAATTCACCCCTCCACTTT. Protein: CASSELTGGYNSPLHF.

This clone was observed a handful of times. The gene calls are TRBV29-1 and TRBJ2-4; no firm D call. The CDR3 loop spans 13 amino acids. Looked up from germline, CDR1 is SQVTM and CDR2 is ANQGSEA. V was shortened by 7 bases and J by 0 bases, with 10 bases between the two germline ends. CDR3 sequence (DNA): TGCAGCGCCGTAGGAATAGCCAAAAACATTCAGTACTTC. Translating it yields CSAVGIAKNIQYF.

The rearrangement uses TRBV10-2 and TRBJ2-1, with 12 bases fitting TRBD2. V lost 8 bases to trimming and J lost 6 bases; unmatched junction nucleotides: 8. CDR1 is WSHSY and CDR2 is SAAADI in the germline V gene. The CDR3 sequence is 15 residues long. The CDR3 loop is CASEDLAGGLNEQFF. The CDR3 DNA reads TGCGCCAGCGAGGATCTAGCGGGGGGGCTCAATGAGCAGTTCTTC.

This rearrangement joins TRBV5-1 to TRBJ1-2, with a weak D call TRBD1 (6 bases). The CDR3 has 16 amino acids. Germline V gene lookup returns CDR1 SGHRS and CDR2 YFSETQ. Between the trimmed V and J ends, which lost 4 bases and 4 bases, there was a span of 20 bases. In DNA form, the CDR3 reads TGCGCCAGCAGCGCTGGAGACAAACAGGGTACCTATGGCTACACCTTC. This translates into CASSAGDKQGTYGYTF.

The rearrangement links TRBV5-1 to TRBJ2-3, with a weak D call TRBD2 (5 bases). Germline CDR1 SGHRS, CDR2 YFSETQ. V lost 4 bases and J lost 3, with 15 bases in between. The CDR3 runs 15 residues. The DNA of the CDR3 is TGCGCCAGCAGCCCGGAGGTCCAGTTAACAGATACGCAGTATTTT. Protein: CASSPEVQLTDTQYF.

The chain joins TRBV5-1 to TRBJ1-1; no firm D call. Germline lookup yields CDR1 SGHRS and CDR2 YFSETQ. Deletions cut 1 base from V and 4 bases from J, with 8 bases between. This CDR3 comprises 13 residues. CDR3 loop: CASSLTPFTEAFF. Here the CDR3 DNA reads TGCGCCAGCAGCTTGACACCGTTCACTGAAGCTTTCTTT. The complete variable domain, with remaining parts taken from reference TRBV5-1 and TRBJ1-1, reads KAGVTQTPRYLIKTRGQQVTLSCSPISGHRSVSWYQQTPGQGLQFLFEYFSETQRNKGNFPGRFSGRQFSNSRSEMNVSTLELGDSALYLCASSLTPFTEAFFGQGTRLTVV.

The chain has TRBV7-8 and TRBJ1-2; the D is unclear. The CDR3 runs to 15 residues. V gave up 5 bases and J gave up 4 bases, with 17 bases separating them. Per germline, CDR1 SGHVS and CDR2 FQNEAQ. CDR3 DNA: TGTGCCAGCAGCAATCATTCTGACTTTGGCTATGGCTACACCTTC. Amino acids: CASSNHSDFGYGYTF.